These 26 T cell receptor beta chains came from one sample sequenced in a study of identical twins. Each CDR3 protein gets one entry after TCRdb re-called the 5' RACE reads with MiXCR. The table includes 640,000 or so distinct CDR3 sequences, around 6% detected once. Sequences were obtained from naive T cells sorted from blood. Receptors originate from a man younger than 30 in good health.

This clonotype occurred a few times. The gene calls are TRBV5-5 and TRBJ2-5, with no clear D. CDR1 is SGHKS, CDR2 YYEKEE, per germline (reference sequence). The V end lost 5 bases, the J end lost 4 bases, and 18 bases lay between the germline ends. The CDR3 extends over 15 amino acids. This CDR3 is CASRPHPNERETQYF. In DNA form, the CDR3 reads TGTGCCAGCAGACCCCATCCGAACGAGAGAGAGACCCAGTACTTC.

This clonotype occurred a few times. The J gene is TRBJ1-1, the V gene TRBV15, with D perhaps matching TRBD1 (6 bases). The V and J ends lost 1 base and 3 bases respectively, with 9 bases between them. There are 14 residues in the CDR3. The V gene's germline CDR1 is LNHNV and CDR2 YYDKDF (reference sequence). As DNA, the CDR3 is TGTGCCACCAGCAGAGGAGGGGGGGACACTGAAGCTTTCTTT. Protein product: CATSRGGGDTEAFF. The complete variable domain, with remaining parts taken from reference TRBV15 and TRBJ1-1, reads DAMVIQNPRYQVTQFGKPVTLSCSQTLNHNVMYWYQQKSSQAPKLLFHYYDKDFNNEADTPDNFQSRRPNTSFCFLDIRSPGLGDTAMYLCATSRGGGDTEAFFGQGTRLTVV.

This clonotype was counted at least ten times. This chain joins TRBV2 and TRBJ2-3, with D unclear. Deletions cut 3 bases from V and 1 base from J, with 8 bases between. Germline-derived CDR1 and CDR2 are SNHLY and FYNNEI. The CDR3 covers 14 residues. CDR3 protein: CASSENGRTDTQYF. The CDR3 DNA is TGTGCCAGCAGTGAGAACGGACGCACAGATACGCAGTATTTT.

This clonotype was counted ten times or more. The chain carries TRBV24-1 and TRBJ2-2; D remains unclear. V dropped 7 bases and J dropped 2 bases, with 10 bases sitting between them. The CDR3 runs 14 residues. Germline V gene data show CDR1 as KGHDR and CDR2 as SFDVKD. The CDR3 DNA sequence: TGTGCCACCAGGGGAAGCGCAAACACCGGGGAGCTGTTTTTT. Encoded protein: CATRGSANTGELFF.

This clonotype was picked up many times. This chain connects TRBV29-1 to TRBJ2-7, with 10 nucleotides matching TRBD1. The germline gives CDR1 SQVTM, CDR2 ANQGSEA. This CDR3 contains 13 residues. The V segment lost 0 bases and the J segment 6 bases; nucleotides outside the gene matches: 2. The CDR3 here is CSVEEGTGAEQYF. In DNA form, the CDR3 reads TGCAGCGTTGAAGAGGGGACAGGGGCCGAGCAGTACTTC.

This clonotype was counted at least ten times. The chain employs TRBV10-3 and TRBJ2-4; TRBD2 matches 9 bases. CDR1 is ENHRY, CDR2 SYGVKD, per germline. J gave up 7 bases and V 10 bases, and 5 bases lay outside the gene matches. This CDR3 contains 12 residues. DNA of the CDR3: TGTGCCACCTCTAGCGGGAAGAACATTCAGTACTTC. It translates to CATSSGKNIQYF.

This clonotype was picked up a small number of times. J is TRBJ1-6 and V is TRBV25-1; 7 bases map to TRBD1. Germline CDR1 is MGHDK and CDR2 is SYGVNS. V shed 7 bases and J 4 bases; nucleotides not matched to a gene: 4. The length of the CDR3 is 14 residues. CDR3 sequence (DNA): TGTGCCAGCATGGCGACAGGGTATAATTCACCCCTCCACTTT. It encodes CASMATGYNSPLHF.

This clonotype was seen many times. The V gene is TRBV28, the J gene TRBJ2-3; TRBD2 matches 11 bases. The CDR3 contains 15 residues. Germline V gene sequence: CDR1 MDHEN, CDR2 SYDVKM. With V trimmed by 4 bases and J by 0 bases, 0 bases remained unmatched. CDR3 residues: CASSWTSGSTDTQYF. CDR3 sequence (DNA): TGTGCCAGCAGTTGGACTAGCGGGAGCACAGATACGCAGTATTTT.

This clonotype was observed a handful of times. The rearrangement joins TRBV29-1 to TRBJ1-1; TRBD1 aligns across 8 bases. CDR3 length: 13 residues. Unmatched junction bases numbered 5, after V lost 7 bases and J lost 1 base. Germline CDR1 is SQVTM and CDR2 is ANQGSEA. CDR3 region: CSGKQGENTEAFF. The CDR3 DNA sequence: TGCAGCGGCAAACAGGGGGAGAACACTGAAGCTTTCTTT.

This clonotype was seen ten or more times. The V gene is TRBV29-1, the J gene TRBJ2-7; D remains ambiguous. Trimming cost V 6 bases and J 5 bases, with 17 bases left between them. Germline V lookup: CDR1 SQVTM, CDR2 ANQGSEA. The CDR3 consists of 13 residues. The CDR3 is CSVSGLTPNEQYF. DNA for the CDR3: TGCAGCGTCTCCGGCCTCACCCCTAACGAGCAGTACTTC.

This clonotype was observed at least ten times. This sequence joins TRBV7-9 and TRBJ2-2; 7 positions agree with TRBD1. Losses at the gene ends were 4 bases for V and 1 base for J; bases not matched to a gene: 3. The CDR3 totals 15 residues. Germline V gives CDR1 SEHNR, CDR2 FQNEAQ (reference sequence). CDR3 region: CASSSAGGNTGELFF. CDR3 DNA: TGTGCCAGCAGCTCGGCAGGGGGGAACACCGGGGAGCTGTTTTTT. The variable domain in full, completed from reference TRBV7-9 and TRBJ2-2, reads DTGVSQNPRHKITKRGQNVTFRCDPISEHNRLYWYRQTLGQGPEFLTYFQNEAQLEKSRLLSDRFSAERPKGSFSTLEIQRTEQGDSAMYLCASSSAGGNTGELFFGEGSRLTVL.

The chain recombines TRBV20-1 with TRBJ2-6, with D maybe TRBD1 (5 bases). Per the germline V gene, CDR1 is DFQATT and CDR2 is SNEGSKA (reference sequence). The CDR3 covers 16 residues. The V end was cut by 4 bases, the J end by 0 bases, with 13 bases between. The CDR3 coding sequence is TGCAGTGCTAAAAGGGGATCGCACTCTGGGGCCAACGTCCTGACTTTC. Residues: CSAKRGSHSGANVLTF.

This clonotype has ten or more counts. The J gene is TRBJ2-7, the V gene TRBV29-1; tentatively, D is TRBD1 or TRBD2 (5 bases each). This CDR3 has 12 residues. V was pared by 3 bases and J by 8 bases, with 14 bases between. Germline CDR1 is SQVTM and CDR2 is ANQGSEA. Here the CDR3 reads CSVDQGRTQQYF. The CDR3 DNA sequence: TGCAGCGTTGACCAGGGACGAACCCAGCAGTACTTC.

This clonotype was observed many times. The chain joins TRBV20-1 to TRBJ2-7, with D hard to call. The length of the CDR3 is 12 residues. The germline V and J ends were trimmed by 2 bases and 3 bases, with 8 bases remaining between them. The V gene's germline CDR1 is DFQATT and CDR2 SNEGSKA (reference sequence). CDR3 DNA sequence: TGCAGTGCTAGAAGACCAGACTACGAGCAGTACTTC. It specifies CSARRPDYEQYF.

There are many counts of this clonotype. J is TRBJ2-7 and V is TRBV5-1; D is unclear. The CDR3 extends over 13 amino acids. Germline V gene lookup returns CDR1 SGHRS and CDR2 YFSETQ. V lost 4 bases and J lost 1, with 9 bases in between. Here the CDR3 reads CASSREPSYEQYF. The CDR3 DNA sequence: TGCGCCAGCAGCCGCGAACCTTCCTACGAGCAGTACTTC.

This clonotype was found a few times. The CDR3 sequence is CATSGDRRDEQFF. The CDR3 nucleotides read TGTGCCACCAGTGGTGACCGCCGGGATGAGCAGTTCTTC. The gene calls are TRBV24-1 and TRBJ2-1; D is ambiguous. This CDR3 spans 13 amino acids. Germline V lookup: CDR1 KGHDR, CDR2 SFDVKD. V shed 5 bases and J shed 8 bases, with 12 bases lying between them.

This clonotype has at least ten counts. The chain carries TRBV3-1 and TRBJ1-1; D not certain. Germline-derived CDR1 and CDR2 are LGHDT and YNNKEL (reference sequence). CDR3 size: 14 residues. V lost 0 bases, J lost 1 base, and 6 bases lay in between. The CDR3 reads CASSQDAGNTEAFF. The CDR3 bases are TGTGCCAGCAGCCAAGATGCAGGGAACACTGAAGCTTTCTTT. Full variable domain (missing parts from reference TRBV3-1 and TRBJ1-1): DTAVSQTPKYLVTQMGNDKSIKCEQNLGHDTMYWYKQDSKKFLKIMFSYNNKELIINETVPNRFSPKSPDKAHLNLHINSLELGDSAVYFCASSQDAGNTEAFFGQGTRLTVV.

This chain joins TRBV4-3 and TRBJ2-1; 9 bases align to TRBD1. Germline trimming cut 2 bases from V and 7 bases from J; bases unmatched to any gene: 9. CDR1 LGHNA and CDR2 YSLEER come from the germline V gene. This CDR3 is 16 amino acids long. The chain's CDR3 is CASSQRFGTGRNEQFF. CDR3 nucleotide sequence: TGCGCCAGCAGCCAAAGATTCGGGACAGGGAGGAATGAGCAGTTCTTC.

The table lists this clonotype with many counts. This chain links TRBV9 with TRBJ1-4; D not resolved. The CDR3 runs 15 residues. Germline CDR1 and CDR2: SGDLS and YYNGEE. V lost 0 bases to trimming and J lost 0 bases, with 6 bases between them. The CDR3 DNA reads as TGTGCCAGCAGCGTAGGTTCCCCAACTAATGAAAAACTGTTTTTT. Translating gives CASSVGSPTNEKLFF.

This clonotype turned up a few times. The chain links TRBV7-8 to TRBJ2-7, with 8 bases aligning to TRBD1. The CDR3 consists of 14 residues. The germline CDR1 and CDR2 sequences are SGHVS and FQNEAQ. V gave up 5 bases and J gave up 2 bases; unmatched junction bases: 5. CDR3 DNA: TGTGCCAGCAGCCCCACGGGACAGGCCTACGAGCAGTACTTC. Its protein product is CASSPTGQAYEQYF.

This clonotype has a count of ten or more. The V and J genes are TRBV27 and TRBJ1-3; a weak D match, TRBD1 (6 bases). In germline, CDR1 is MNHEY, CDR2 SMNVEV (reference sequence). V shed 3 bases and J shed 0 bases, with 15 bases lying between them. The CDR3 totals 17 residues. CDR3 sequence: CASSFGGTLSSGNTIYF. The CDR3, as DNA: TGTGCCAGCAGTTTTGGGGGCACCTTGAGCTCTGGAAACACCATATATTTT.

The sample holds many counts of this clonotype. The chain carries TRBV12-3 or TRBV12-4 and TRBJ2-3; no reliable D call. Trimming shortened V by 5 bases and J by 6 bases, and 15 bases separated the two germline ends. The CDR3 runs 14 residues. The CDR3 here is CASSPQTKMDTQYF. For the CDR3, the DNA is TGTGCCAGCAGTCCCCAAACGAAGATGGATACGCAGTATTTT.

The chain employs TRBV28 and TRBJ2-7; 11 bases fit TRBD1. J lost 1 base, V lost 6 bases, and 2 bases had no gene match. This CDR3 region has 14 residues. Germline-derived CDR1 and CDR2 are MDHEN and SYDVKM. The CDR3 region is CASRGQGVSYEQYF. The CDR3 DNA reads as TGTGCCAGCAGGGGACAGGGGGTGTCCTACGAGCAGTACTTC.

V and J are TRBV20-1 and TRBJ2-7, with D possibly being TRBD1 (6 bases). Trimming took 1 base from V and 6 from J, leaving 7 bases between them. The CDR3 covers 11 residues. Germline V lookup: CDR1 DFQATT, CDR2 SNEGSKA (reference sequence). In DNA, the CDR3 is TGCAGTGCTAGAGGGGGGCCCGAGCAGTACTTC. It yields the protein CSARGGPEQYF.

CDR3 nucleotide sequence: TGTGCCAGCAGCCAGATGGGACTAGCGAGAATTGTGAATGAGCAGTTCTTC. Translated, it gives CASSQMGLARIVNEQFF. The V call is TRBV11-2, the J call TRBJ2-1, with 10 bases that match TRBD2. With V trimmed by 5 bases and J by 7 bases, 14 bases remained unmatched. The CDR3 has 17 residues. The germline V gene encodes CDR1 SGHAT and CDR2 FQNNGV. The full variable domain, in which reference TRBV11-2 and TRBJ2-1 provide the parts outside the CDR3, is EAGVAQSPRYKIIEKRQSVAFWCNPISGHATLYWYQQILGQGPKLLIQFQNNGVVDDSQLPKDRFSAERLKGVDSTLKIQPAKLEDSAVYLCASSQMGLARIVNEQFFGPGTRLTVL.

The chain uses TRBV12-3 or TRBV12-4 and TRBJ2-1; perhaps TRBD2 as D (6 bases). The CDR3 runs 16 residues. Trimming removed 3 bases at V and 0 bases at J, with 12 bases between. The chain's CDR3 is CASSFLGRDSYNEQFF. The CDR3 coding sequence is TGTGCCAGCAGTTTTTTGGGGCGGGACTCCTACAATGAGCAGTTCTTC.